Given below is one T cell receptor beta chain in context. Its antigen specificity is not known. No base quality information exists; no much larger clone differs at one position. The CDR1 and CDR2 encoded by the germline V gene (reference sequence) are SEHNR and FQNEAQ. V is pared back by 5 bases and J by 6 bases, with 19 bases lying between the germline termini. The CDR3 spans 16 residues, from the cysteine through the phenylalanine. Just CDR3 DNA is preserved here, 48 bases in frame from base 1. This sample was taken from a study of cytomegalovirus exposure and HLA in healthy donors (dated by TCRdb to between 2016 and 2019). General notes on the study: An earlier analysis of approximately 590 of the donors reported 250 to 300 Gb of sequence data and around 120 million unique TCR beta sequences from about 200 million T cells. An early release covering 550 to 700 HLA-typed donors comprised about 300 gigabases of sequencing data and tens of millions of unique TCR sequences. Among the approximately 400 genotyped donors, roughly 80% belonged to the genetic ancestry cluster associated with self-reported Caucasian donors. The study was designed to test whether signatures of past pathogen exposure could be identified by cataloging public T cell receptors. The study used immunosequencing to profile the T cell repertoires of several hundred subjects and linked those repertoires to cytomegalovirus serostatus. A separate validation cohort of roughly 130 different subjects was used in addition to the 666-subject first cohort. The study combined high-throughput TCR immunosequencing, statistical association of individual TCRs with disease status, and machine learning to predict cytomegalovirus infection status. In a later analysis, previously published TCR beta repertoires from 666 donors were re-analyzed and high-resolution HLA genotyping was added so that TCR occurrence patterns could be studied. In the later analysis, no new phenotypic data were used to find candidate immune exposures; instead, reliance was placed on TCR beta sequences and their occurrence across donors. In an earlier analysis of about 590 of the donors, high-throughput TCR beta sequencing was used to judge whether each TCR beta V gene segment behaved as functional or pseudogenic. Donor age, sex, ethnicity and CMV serostatus were compiled alongside the repertoire data. A later genetic analysis used genome-wide SNP genotypes for about three fifths of the 666 donors, treating that subset as a discovery cohort. All discovery cohort repertoires had been generated using a single sequencing platform. HLA typing included class I and class II loci at four-digit resolution. Typing coverage differed by locus: A, B, C, DRB1 and DQB1 were typed in about 629-640 donors, DQA1 in approximately 520, DPA1 in around 610, and DPB1 in just under 490. Roughly 5 DR-DQ haplotypes were handled as single units for association and clustering, since linkage in the cohort was strong. On average, around 200,000 unique TCR beta nucleotide sequences were sequenced per donor among some 420 genotyped donors of the cohort, with roughly 20% of those sequences being non-productive. What the authors observed across the whole study: A later analysis found that TCR association rates varied across HLA loci, with DRB1 alleles showing the most associated TCRs and HLA-C alleles the fewest. The cohort was sequenced for TCR beta chains only, and without alpha or paired-chain data the features that could be detected were limited. Correlated functional status among segregating V segments might be attributable to linkage disequilibrium, but an unknown experimental factor could not be ruled out. It was suggested by the authors that the approach could potentially be generalized to other disease states and immunological phenotypes. An earlier analysis of 450 to 750 of the donors showed that most TCR beta V segments appeared in productive rearrangements either about 87% or about 30% of the time, which broadly matched IMGT annotations. A later analysis associated approximately 17,000 TCR beta sequences with specific HLA alleles at a false discovery rate of 0.05. Assigning TCR associations to individual alleles was difficult when HLA alleles, especially DR and DQ, strongly co-occurred. A cluster of highly shared sequence variants was judged likely to be a technical artifact of the sequencing pipeline. In vitro tests confirmed that a few of the cytomegalovirus-associated TCR beta chains recognize cytomegalovirus antigens. The only immune exposure information available for the cohort was CMV serostatus. In a later analysis, most CMV-associated TCR beta chains were found to appear HLA-restricted, with HLA associations seemingly driven largely by CMV exposure. In a later analysis, HLA-associated TCR beta chains showed more clonal expansion and lower generation probabilities than non-associated chains that were equally common. While some public TCRs were present in many individuals, most TCR sequences turned up only very rarely across donors. Because HLA typing was missing for some donors at each locus, association tests included only the typed subset. V-gene and J-gene trimming of TCR beta chains was associated with a missense DCLRE1C variant in a later genetic analysis, and the association was replicated in an independent cohort. The 87-base-pair reads could not distinguish some IMGT-functional V segments, including TRBV6-2 and TRBV6-3, so those segments were excluded. Several of the top co-occurrence clusters appeared to be linked to parvovirus B19, influenza, CMV and Epstein-Barr virus, according to a later analysis. In both the original and validation cohorts, the classifier was reported to diagnose cytomegalovirus status with high specificity and sensitivity. A further reported finding was that TCR beta sequences accurately predicted the HLA-A and HLA-B alleles for most subjects in the first cohort. A later genetic analysis reported fewer N-insertions in productive TCRs among donors in an Asian-associated ancestry cluster than the roughly 670-donor mean. Because counts were too low, 15 to 20 rarely observed V segments, including chromosome 9 orphons, were left out of the earlier analysis of some 640 of the donors. The presence/absence analyses assumed that sequencing depth was roughly uniform across donors, and that assumption may not be true. The study gave a list of roughly 150 TCR beta chains associated with cytomegalovirus.

The library was made by the immunoSEQ multiplex PCR assay. For the multiplex PCR, a mixture combining 60 forward primers for TCR Vbeta segments and 13 reverse primers for TCR Jbeta segments was used. Amplification of the CDR3 region of rearranged TCR beta genes was performed with a multiplex PCR assay on genomic DNA. On the Illumina HiSeq System, the amplified TCR beta libraries were sequenced as 87-base-pair reads. The authors' analysis ran thus. In a later analysis, roughly 80 million unique TCR beta chains were counted across the 650 to 700 repertoires, and approximately 11 million of these chains were shared by at least two donors. Raw reads were error-corrected and collapsed into unique sequences by a nearest-neighbor algorithm in which closely related sequences were merged to remove PCR and sequencing errors. V, D and J gene segments were assigned by aligning CDR3 sequences to IMGT reference sequences. Each retained sequence needed at least a six-nucleotide match to both a V gene segment and a J gene segment. A rearrangement was called productive if the CDR3 had no stop codons and remained in frame with V and J, and every other rearrangement was called non-productive. Following IMGT convention, CDR3 was defined as the stretch from the second conserved V-encoded cysteine up to the conserved J-encoded phenylalanine. Sequences without an unambiguous match to a single V gene segment were excluded from the earlier analysis of a few hundred of the donors. An earlier analysis of 450 to 650 of the donors called V segments functional above 56.7% productive rearrangements and segregating when the between-donor standard deviation exceeded 5%. A statistical classification framework was built for diagnosing cytomegalovirus status from the catalog of TCR beta chain sequences. In a later analysis, V and J genes were assigned by comparing TCR nucleotide sequences against IMGT/GENE-DB human TR gene sequences. A later analysis assigned CDR3 sequences and most-parsimonious VDJ recombination scenarios with the TCRdist pipeline. A later analysis defined each TCR beta chain by its CDR3 amino acid sequence plus V-gene family, and excluded reads lacking a unique V-gene family. A later analysis removed nearly 600 highly shared, low-generation-probability nucleotide sequences to deal with suspected cross-contamination and a sequencing artifact. For each public chain, a later analysis derived a clonal expansion index from normalized ranks of inferred template counts within each repertoire. In a later analysis, generation probabilities were computed using a VDJ recombination model fitted to out-of-frame rearrangements, and the results were checked against IGoR. In a later analysis, hypergeometric tests were used to score TCR-TCR, TCR-HLA and TCR-CMV co-occurrence, with a repertoire-size bias correction applied to TCR pairs. To estimate false discovery rates, a later analysis permuted the HLA or CMV assignments 20 times. In a later analysis, co-occurring TCRs were grouped using DBSCAN, with TCRdist sequence similarity added in when clustering inside HLA-allele-positive subsets. Repertoires with fewer than 30,000 or more than 120,000 public chains, plus five repertoires with anomalous nucleotide sharing, were excluded from co-occurrence clustering. TCRdb provides this immuneACCESS table in a form limited to in-frame rearrangements. Some clones are lacking; in checked studies, under half of them reflect an unresolved V gene, and why the rest are absent is not known. Clonal size and the V and J genes are those of that table, whereas D and trimming came from the DNA. This sample comprises some 170,000 clones, approximately 70% of them detected only once. The leading ten clones occupy 4.7% of the sample.

In total, more than 500 healthy bone marrow donors made up the cohort. At the time of sampling, all cohort members were nominally healthy, though unrecorded immune exposures were likely present. The donor tested CMV seropositive, placing the donor among the 289 seropositive members of the cohort. A peripheral blood sample was collected from each donor, and TCR beta sequencing was performed on peripheral blood mononuclear cells. Genomic DNA was extracted from the blood cell samples with the Qiagen DNeasy Blood Extraction Kit. Recombination joined TRBV7-9 with TRBJ2-2; 5 matching bases give a weak D call of TRBD1. Sequenced material: PBMCs. The clonotype comes from a man aged 18 to 29 in good health and CMV-seropositive. Here is the DNA: TGTGCCAGCAGCCCAGGAGCAGGGCAGGTGGCCGGGGAGCTGTTTTTT. The translation is CASSPGAGQVAGELFF. Joined to the reference TRBV7-9 and TRBJ2-2 proteins, this CDR3 gives the full variable domain: DTGVSQNPRHKITKRGQNVTFRCDPISEHNRLYWYRQTLGQGPEFLTYFQNEAQLEKSRLLSDRFSAERPKGSFSTLEIQRTEQGDSAMYLCASSPGAGQVAGELFFGEGSRLTVL.